The rows below give T cell receptor beta chains drawn from one sample of a study of OX40 agonist ivuxolimab in advanced cancers. Libraries were prepared by immunoSEQ multiplex PCR; TCRdb keeps only in-frame clonotypes and omits some of them. The table records approximately 70,000 clones, 84% of them present only once. The sequences come from CD4+ or CD8+ T cells sorted from blood, collected in a trial of the OX40 agonist ivuxolimab. These receptors were taken from an adult with an advanced solid tumor such as melanoma, head and neck, liver or kidney cancer. The CDR3 runs from the conserved cysteine through the conserved F or W. The D gene is left open where the match is weak. Clone size, where shown, is once, few, many, or a class for clones that have expanded.

. | many | TRBJ1-5 | TRBV28 | CASSLTGNAQPQHF | TGTGCCAGCAGTTTAACAGGGAACGCACAGCCCCAGCATTTT
. | . | TRBJ2-5 | TRBV7-2 | CASSSGPQETQYF | TGTGCCAGCAGCTCCGGGCCGCAAGAGACCCAGTACTTC
. | . | TRBJ1-2 | TRBV10-3 | CAISEPGNGYTF | TGTGCCATCAGTGAGCCAGGGAATGGCTACACCTTC
. | . | TRBJ1-1 | TRBV7-7 | CASSLARQRMGVNTEAFF | TGTGCTAGCAGCTTAGCGAGACAGCGGATGGGGGTGAACACTGAAGCTTTCTTT
. | . | TRBJ1-2 | TRBV7-2 | CASSLVSGTDGYTF | TGTGCCAGCAGCTTAGTTTCAGGGACGGATGGCTACACCTTC
. | . | TRBJ2-7 | TRBV5-6 | CASSLGNPPYEQYF | TGTGCCAGCAGCTTAGGGAACCCCCCCTACGAGCAGTACTTC
TRBD1 | . | TRBJ2-5 | TRBV5-6 | CASSLVAGGRETQYF | TGTGCCAGCAGCTTGGTTGCAGGGGGCCGGGAGACCCAGTACTTC
. | . | TRBJ2-7 | TRBV7-2 | CASSSGRNEQYF | TGTGCCAGCAGCTCCGGAAGAAACGAGCAGTACTTC
. | . | TRBJ1-6 | TRBV5-1 | CASSLAPINNSPLHF | TGCGCCAGCAGCTTGGCCCCGATAAATAATTCACCCCTCCACTTT
TRBD1 | few | TRBJ2-6 | TRBV15 | CATSRDWVMTGGTSGANVLTF | TGTGCCACCAGCAGAGATTGGGTGATGACAGGGGGGACCTCTGGGGCCAACGTCCTGACTTTC
. | . | TRBJ1-1 | TRBV29-1 | CSVAGQLNTEAFF | TGCAGCGTCGCTGGACAGCTGAACACTGAAGCTTTCTTT
TRBD2 | once | TRBJ2-1 | TRBV11-3 | CASSSTSGRAEVEQFF | TGTGCCAGCAGCTCGACTAGCGGGAGGGCCGAGGTTGAGCAGTTCTTC
. | . | TRBJ2-7 | TRBV21-1 | CASSKGMQGASYEQYF | TGTGCCAGCAGCAAGGGTATGCAGGGGGCCTCCTACGAGCAGTACTTC
. | . | TRBJ2-1 | TRBV25-1 | CASSESGHEQFF | TGTGCCAGCAGTGAATCCGGACATGAGCAGTTCTTC
. | . | TRBJ1-1 | TRBV6-5 | CASSFAGEAFF | TGTGCCAGCAGTTTCGCCGGTGAAGCTTTCTTT
TRBD1 | . | TRBJ2-7 | TRBV2 | CASKRTGASSYEQYF | TGTGCCAGCAAGAGGACAGGGGCGAGCTCCTACGAGCAGTACTTC
TRBD2 | . | TRBJ2-7 | TRBV14 | CASSPAREYEQYF | TGTGCCAGCAGCCCCGCGCGGGAGTACGAGCAGTACTTC
. | . | TRBJ1-1 | TRBV5-1 | CASSFGGDTEAFF | TGCGCCAGCAGCTTTGGGGGGGACACTGAAGCTTTCTTT
. | once | TRBJ1-2 | TRBV11-1 | CASSSKWTGEGGYTF | TGTGCCAGCAGCTCCAAATGGACGGGAGAGGGAGGCTACACCTTC
TRBD1 | . | TRBJ1-2 | TRBV5-1 | CASSLGMQGDGYTF | TGCGCCAGCAGCTTGGGAATGCAGGGGGATGGCTACACCTTC
TRBD1 | . | TRBJ1-1 | TRBV10-3 | CAIRGQGTNTEAFF | TGTGCCATCAGAGGACAGGGAACGAACACTGAAGCTTTCTTT
. | . | TRBJ2-3 | TRBV5-1 | CASSLQDFTDTQYF | TGCGCCAGCAGCTTGCAGGACTTCACAGATACGCAGTATTTT
TRBD1 | . | TRBJ2-5 | TRBV18 | CASSSGTGGVETQYF | TGTGCCAGCTCAAGCGGGACAGGGGGCGTAGAGACCCAGTACTTC
TRBD1 | . | TRBJ1-6 | TRBV5-1 | CASKQGIVYNSPLHF | TGCGCCAGTAAACAGGGGATCGTCTATAATTCACCCCTCCACTTT
. | . | TRBJ1-1 | TRBV6-5 | CASRGDRYTEAFF | TGTGCCAGCAGAGGGGACCGGTACACTGAAGCTTTCTTT
. | few | TRBJ1-1 | TRBV2 | CASSSNLVPNTEAFF | TGTGCCAGCAGTTCTAACCTAGTCCCGAACACTGAAGCTTTCTTT
TRBD2 | . | TRBJ2-3 | TRBV14 | CASSRGLAADTQYF | TGTGCCAGCAGCCGAGGACTAGCGGCAGATACGCAGTATTTT
. | . | TRBJ1-6 | TRBV7-2 | CASSLALPGESPLHF | TGTGCCAGCAGCTTAGCTCTCCCGGGAGAGTCACCCCTCCACTTT
. | once | TRBJ1-4 | TRBV7-3 | CASSAGTREKLFF | TGTGCCAGCAGTGCAGGGACAAGGGAAAAACTGTTTTTT
. | . | TRBJ1-2 | TRBV20-1 | CMSGGRDGYTF | TGCATGTCGGGGGGGCGTGATGGCTACACCTTC
TRBD2 | . | TRBJ2-2 | TRBV10-3 | CAISALSAGGAGELFF | TGTGCCATCAGTGCCCTTTCGGCGGGGGGGGCCGGGGAGCTGTTTTTT
TRBD1 | . | TRBJ1-2 | TRBV5-4 | CASSLRTGQGHGYTF | TGTGCCAGCAGCCTTAGAACTGGACAGGGCCATGGCTACACCTTC
. | . | TRBJ1-2 | TRBV6-5 | CASSPLGYGYTF | TGTGCCAGCAGTCCCCTGGGGTATGGCTACACCTTC
TRBD1 | few | TRBJ2-1 | TRBV7-9 | CASSPRQGSTYYNEQFF | TGTGCCAGCAGCCCAAGACAGGGGAGCACATACTACAATGAGCAGTTCTTC
TRBD1 | . | TRBJ1-1 | TRBV5-3 | CARSRDRVDTEAFF | TGTGCCAGAAGCCGGGACAGGGTGGACACTGAAGCTTTCTTT
. | . | TRBJ2-2 | TRBV18 | CASSPQIRRANTGELFF | TGTGCCAGCTCACCGCAAATTAGACGGGCGAACACCGGGGAGCTGTTTTTT
. | . | TRBJ2-3 | TRBV7-2 | CASSLRTYTDTQYF | TGTGCCAGCAGCTTACGGACTTACACAGATACGCAGTATTTT
. | . | TRBJ1-2 | TRBV30 | CAWAPGGVGSGYTF | TGTGCCTGGGCCCCCGGGGGAGTCGGGAGTGGCTACACCTTC
. | . | TRBJ2-1 | TRBV9 | CASSALGEQGKQFF | TGTGCCAGCAGCGCCCTAGGGGAACAGGGAAAGCAGTTCTTC
TRBD1 | once | TRBJ1-3 | TRBV5-6 | CASIGYRGTTGNTIYF | TGTGCCAGCATCGGTTACAGGGGTACGACTGGAAACACCATATATTTT
. | . | TRBJ2-5 | TRBV29-1 | CSVDRTKETQYF | TGCAGCGTTGACAGGACAAAAGAGACCCAGTACTTC